The following is a TCR beta chain sequence with its context. These data belong to a study of blood T cell repertoires in COVID-19. Study at large: The United States, Italy and Spain supplied acute and convalescent COVID-19 samples. T cells, B-cell-depleted T cells, or PBMCs supplied cDNA or gDNA.

The data were produced by immunoSEQ multiplex PCR, yet TCRdb's version contains in-frame clones alone and is incomplete. This sample has about 6,000 clones; around 89% occur once, and the top ten carry less than 8.5%. The V end lost 8 bases, the J end lost 6 bases, and 4 bases lay between the germline ends. Germline CDR1 and CDR2: SEHNR and FQNEAQ (reference sequence). The CDR3 is 9 amino acids. This sequence originates from a human donor in a cohort sampled during active COVID-19. The genes are TRBV7-9 and TRBJ1-1; D unclear. What was sequenced was peripheral blood. The CDR3 DNA reads as TGTGCCAGCCGGGCTGAAGCTTTCTTT. Its translation: CASRAEAFF.